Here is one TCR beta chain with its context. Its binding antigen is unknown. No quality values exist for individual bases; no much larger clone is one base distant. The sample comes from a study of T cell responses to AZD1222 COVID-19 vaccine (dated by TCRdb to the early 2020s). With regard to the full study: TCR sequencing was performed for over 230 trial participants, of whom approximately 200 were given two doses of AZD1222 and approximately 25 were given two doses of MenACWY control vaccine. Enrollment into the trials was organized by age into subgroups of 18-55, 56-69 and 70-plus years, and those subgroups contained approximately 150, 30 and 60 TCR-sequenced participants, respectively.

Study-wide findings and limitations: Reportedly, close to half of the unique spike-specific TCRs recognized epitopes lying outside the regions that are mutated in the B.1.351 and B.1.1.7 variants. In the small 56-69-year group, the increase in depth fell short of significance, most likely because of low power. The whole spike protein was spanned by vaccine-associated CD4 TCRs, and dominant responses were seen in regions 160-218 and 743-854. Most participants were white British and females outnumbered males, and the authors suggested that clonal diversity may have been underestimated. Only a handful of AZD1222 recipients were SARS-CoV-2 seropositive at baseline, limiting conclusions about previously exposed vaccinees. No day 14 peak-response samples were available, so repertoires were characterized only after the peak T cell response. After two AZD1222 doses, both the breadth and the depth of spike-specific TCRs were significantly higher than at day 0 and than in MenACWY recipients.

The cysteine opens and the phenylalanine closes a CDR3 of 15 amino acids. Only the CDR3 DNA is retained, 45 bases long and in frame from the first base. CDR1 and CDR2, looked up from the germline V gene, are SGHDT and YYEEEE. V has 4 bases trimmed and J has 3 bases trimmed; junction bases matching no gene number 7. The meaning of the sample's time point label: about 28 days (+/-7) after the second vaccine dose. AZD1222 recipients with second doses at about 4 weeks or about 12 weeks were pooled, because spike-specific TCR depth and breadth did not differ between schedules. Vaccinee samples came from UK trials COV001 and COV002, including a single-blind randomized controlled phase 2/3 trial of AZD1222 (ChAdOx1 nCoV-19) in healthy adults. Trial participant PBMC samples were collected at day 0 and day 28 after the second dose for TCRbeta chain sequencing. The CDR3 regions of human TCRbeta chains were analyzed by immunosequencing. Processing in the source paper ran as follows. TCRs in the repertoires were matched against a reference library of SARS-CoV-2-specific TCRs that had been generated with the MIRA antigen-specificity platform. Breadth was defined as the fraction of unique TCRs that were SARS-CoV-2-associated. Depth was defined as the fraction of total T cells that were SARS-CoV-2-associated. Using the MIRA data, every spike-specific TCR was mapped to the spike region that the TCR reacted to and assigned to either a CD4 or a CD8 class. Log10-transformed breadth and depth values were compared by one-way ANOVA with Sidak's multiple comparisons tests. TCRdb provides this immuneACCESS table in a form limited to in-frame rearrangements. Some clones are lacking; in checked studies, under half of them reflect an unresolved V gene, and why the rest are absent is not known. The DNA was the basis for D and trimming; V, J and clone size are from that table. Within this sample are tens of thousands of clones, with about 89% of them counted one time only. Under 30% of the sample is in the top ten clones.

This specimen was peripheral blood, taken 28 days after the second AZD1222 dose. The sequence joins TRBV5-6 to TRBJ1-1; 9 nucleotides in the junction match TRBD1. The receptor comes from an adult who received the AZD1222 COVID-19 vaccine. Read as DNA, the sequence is TGTGCCAGCAGCCACTTACAGGGGGCGCACACTGAAGCTTTCTTT. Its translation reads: CASSHLQGAHTEAFF.